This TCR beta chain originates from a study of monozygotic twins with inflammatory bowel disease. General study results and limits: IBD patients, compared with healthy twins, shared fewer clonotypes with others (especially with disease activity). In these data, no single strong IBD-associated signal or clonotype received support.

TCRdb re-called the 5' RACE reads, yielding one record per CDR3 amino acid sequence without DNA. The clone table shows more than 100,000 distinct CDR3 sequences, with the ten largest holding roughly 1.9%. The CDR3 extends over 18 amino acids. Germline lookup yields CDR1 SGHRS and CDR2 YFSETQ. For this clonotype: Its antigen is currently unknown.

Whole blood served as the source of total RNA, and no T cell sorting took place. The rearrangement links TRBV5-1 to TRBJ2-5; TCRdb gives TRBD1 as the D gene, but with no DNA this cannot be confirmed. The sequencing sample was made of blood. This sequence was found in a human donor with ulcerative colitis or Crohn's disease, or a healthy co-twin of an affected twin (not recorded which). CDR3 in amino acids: CASSFRDGRSGPQETQYF.